This T cell receptor (beta chain) derives from a study of response to subunit inactivated influenza vaccine. The table lists this clonotype with a few counts. TCRdb fed the RT-PCR reads into MiXCR, producing one record per CDR3 protein. This table holds roughly 700,000 distinct CDR3 sequences, 15% to 19% found once. CDR3 length equals 15 residues. From germline, CDR1 is MNHEY and CDR2 SVGAGI. Trimming pared 2 bases from V and 2 bases from J, leaving 12 bases between. The clonotype originates from a man aged 50 to 60 who received an inactivated influenza vaccine. The sequencing here drew on PBMCs from blood, taken roughly 12 days after vaccination. This rearrangement joins TRBV6-5 to TRBJ1-2, with a weak D call TRBD1 (5 bases). The CDR3 reads CASSYRQGRNYGYTF. CDR3 DNA sequence: TGTGCCAGCAGTTACAGGCAGGGAAGGAACTATGGCTACACCTTC.